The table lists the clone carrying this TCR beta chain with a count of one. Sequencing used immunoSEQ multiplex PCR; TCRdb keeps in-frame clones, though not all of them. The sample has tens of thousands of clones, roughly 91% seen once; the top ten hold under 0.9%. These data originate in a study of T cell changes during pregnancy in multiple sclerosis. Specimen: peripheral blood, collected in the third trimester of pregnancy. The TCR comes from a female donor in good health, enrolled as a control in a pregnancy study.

CDR3 protein: CASSLAPGRSYEQYF. The CDR3 nucleotides are TGTGCCAGCAGCTTAGCGCCGGGTAGGAGCTACGAGCAGTACTTC. V gene TRBV13 combines with J gene TRBJ2-7, with D unresolved. CDR1 and CDR2 (germline): PRHDT, FYEKMQ (reference sequence). The CDR3 has 15 residues. Trimming pared 1 base from V and 3 bases from J, leaving 13 bases between.